This passage covers 31 T cell receptor beta chains from one sample sequenced in a study of CD8 T cells in Susac syndrome. With random hexamers, 0.5 to 1 ug RNA was reverse transcribed. TCRdb called the immunoSEQ multiplex PCR reads again in MiXCR, with one record for every CDR3 protein. The sample shows roughly 400,000 distinct CDR3 sequences, 85% to 90% of them seen only once. Sequences were obtained from CD8+ T cells from PBMCs. These TCRs come from a human donor with multiple sclerosis.

In its sample, this clonotype was seen a few times. The V and J genes are TRBV5-1 and TRBJ2-2; TRBD1 matches at 11 bases. This CDR3 has 17 amino acids. The V gene's germline CDR1 is SGHRS and CDR2 YFSETQ. After removal of 4 bases from V and 7 bases from J, the junction contained 12 bases not matched to a gene. CDR3 amino acids: CASSLQWTGGESGELFF. CDR3 nucleotides: TGCGCCAGCAGCCTACAATGGACAGGGGGCGAGAGCGGGGAGCTGTTTTTT.

This chain joins TRBV4-1 and TRBJ2-1; TRBD1 agrees at 9 bases. The trim removed 6 bases at V and 10 bases at J, leaving 7 bases unmatched. The CDR3 has 13 amino acids. The germline CDR1 and CDR2 sequences are MGHRA and YSYEKL. In DNA form, the CDR3 reads TGCGCCAGCAGGGGACAGGGAGTAGGGGAGCAGTTCTTC. Translated, it gives CASRGQGVGEQFF.

The CDR3 loop is CSVDGIGYEQYF. CDR3 bases: TGCAGCGTTGACGGGATCGGGTACGAGCAGTACTTC. The V call is TRBV29-1, the J call TRBJ2-7; the D gene is possibly TRBD2 (5 bases). V lost 3 bases and J 4 bases, leaving 10 bases between the germline ends. The V gene's germline CDR1 is SQVTM and CDR2 ANQGSEA. The CDR3 consists of 12 residues.

The chain carries TRBV19 and TRBJ2-1; tentatively, D is TRBD2 (5 bases). CDR3 length: 15 amino acids. CDR1 is LNHDA and CDR2 is SQIVND in the germline V gene (reference sequence). Trimming took off 6 bases at V and 0 bases at J, with 12 bases between the two ends. In DNA form, the CDR3 reads TGTGCCAGTAGCCCAGCGGAGAGCTCCTACAATGAGCAGTTCTTC. Translated, it gives CASSPAESSYNEQFF.

The rearrangement links TRBV27 to TRBJ1-1; TRBD1 aligns across 10 bases. The CDR3 extends over 14 amino acids. Looked up from germline, CDR1 is MNHEY and CDR2 is SMNVEV (reference sequence). Losses at the gene ends were 7 bases for V and 3 bases for J; bases not matched to a gene: 5. CDR3 amino acids: CASITGQGYTEAFF. The CDR3 nucleotides read TGTGCCAGCATTACGGGACAGGGGTACACTGAAGCTTTCTTT.

The chain links TRBV27 to TRBJ2-4; 7 nucleotides line up with TRBD1. Germline V lookup: CDR1 MNHEY, CDR2 SMNVEV (reference sequence). CDR3 length: 15 amino acids. J was trimmed by 4 bases and V by 5 bases; bases with no gene match: 8. In DNA, the CDR3 is TGTGCCAGCAGTCCCGAGACAGGGACAAAAAACATTCAGTACTTC. Translating it yields CASSPETGTKNIQYF.

This chain links TRBV10-1 with TRBJ2-7; 9 bases align to TRBD2. V shed 5 bases and J 2 bases; nucleotides not matched to a gene: 7. Per the germline V gene, CDR1 is WNHNN and CDR2 is SYGVQD (reference sequence). The CDR3 runs to 15 residues. CDR3 protein: CASSPAGGLTYEQYF. The CDR3, as DNA: TGCGCCAGCAGTCCAGCGGGAGGCCTAACCTACGAGCAGTACTTC.

J is TRBJ2-3 and V is TRBV3-1; D remains unclear. Trimming shortened V by 2 bases and J by 7 bases, and 13 bases separated the two germline ends. Germline V gene sequence: CDR1 LGHDT, CDR2 YNNKEL (reference sequence). The CDR3 spans 14 residues. The CDR3 DNA follows: TGTGCCAGCAGCCAAAGCGAGACTTCTTATACGCAGTATTTT. It translates to CASSQSETSYTQYF.

The V call is TRBV29-1, the J call TRBJ2-1, with TRBD2 matching over 8 bases. The CDR3 sequence is 14 residues long. Germline CDR1 reads SQVTM; CDR2 reads ANQGSEA. The V segment lost 5 bases and the J segment 6 bases; nucleotides outside the gene matches: 9. CDR3 region: CSVQPAGESNEQFF. CDR3 in DNA: TGCAGCGTTCAGCCAGCGGGAGAGAGCAATGAGCAGTTCTTC.

This clonotype has only one observation. This sequence joins TRBV5-5 and TRBJ2-7; D tentatively reads TRBD1 or TRBD2 (5 bases each). Germline V lookup: CDR1 SGHKS, CDR2 YYEKEE (reference sequence). V was trimmed by 5 bases and J by 7 bases, leaving 13 bases between them. This CDR3 comprises 12 residues. CDR3 protein: CASSSGPPEQYF. CDR3 DNA sequence: TGTGCCAGCAGTTCGGGACCTCCGGAGCAGTACTTC.

This clonotype was detected once. The genes are TRBV25-1 and TRBJ1-3, with D tentatively TRBD1 (5 bases). The CDR3 has 18 amino acids. The V end lost 1 base, the J end lost 2 bases, and 18 bases lay between the germline ends. CDR1 and CDR2 (germline): MGHDK, SYGVNS. The CDR3 region is CASSEFEAGWGPGNTIYF. DNA of the CDR3: TGTGCCAGCAGTGAATTCGAGGCGGGATGGGGCCCTGGAAACACCATATATTTT.

This clonotype has a handful of counts. The gene calls are TRBV7-6 and TRBJ2-1; the match to TRBD2 covers 14 bases. This CDR3 is 15 amino acids long. Germline V gives CDR1 SGHVS, CDR2 FNYEAQ. Trimming at V came to 5 bases and at J to 8 bases, leaving 5 bases not matched to a gene. CDR3 sequence reads: CASSPGLAGGDEQFF. CDR3 coding DNA: TGTGCCAGCAGCCCTGGACTAGCGGGAGGAGATGAGCAGTTCTTC.

This chain uses TRBV29-1 with TRBJ2-1, with D possibly called TRBD1 or TRBD2 (5 bases each). The CDR3 sequence is 13 residues long. Germline assignment: CDR1 SQVTM and CDR2 ANQGSEA. Trimming stripped 3 bases from V and 6 bases from J, with 12 bases between. Here the CDR3 reads CSVDDGTANEQFF. The CDR3 DNA sequence: TGCAGCGTTGATGACGGGACCGCCAATGAGCAGTTCTTC.

This chain connects TRBV5-4 to TRBJ2-2; D unclear. V was pared by 2 bases and J by 11 bases, with 16 bases between. The CDR3 runs 14 residues. CDR1 is SGHNT, CDR2 YYREEE, per germline (reference sequence). The CDR3 sequence is CASSLEPLGEELFF. The CDR3 region has the DNA TGTGCCAGCAGCTTAGAACCGCTCGGTGAAGAGCTGTTTTTT.

The chain carries TRBV29-1 and TRBJ2-3; 9 positions agree with TRBD2. The CDR3 is made up of 13 amino acids. Germline CDR1 SQVTM, CDR2 ANQGSEA. J gave up 3 bases and V 7 bases, and 5 bases lay outside the gene matches. DNA of the CDR3: TGCAGCGCAGTAGCGGGAGAAACAGATACGCAGTATTTT. The encoded protein is CSAVAGETDTQYF.

CDR3 bases: TGTGCCAGCAGCTCCCCCGGGACCCGCTATGGCTACACCTTC. Translated, it gives CASSSPGTRYGYTF. This rearrangement joins TRBV7-9 to TRBJ1-2, with D tentatively TRBD1 (5 bases). V lost 4 bases, J lost 4 bases, and 13 bases lay in between. This CDR3 comprises 14 residues. Looked up from germline, CDR1 is SEHNR and CDR2 is FQNEAQ (reference sequence).

V is TRBV12-3 or TRBV12-4 and J is TRBJ2-3; 8 bases line up with TRBD2. V lost 1 base to trimming and J lost 1 base; unmatched junction nucleotides: 1. This CDR3 region has 15 residues. CDR3: CASSLGAGGTDTQYF. As DNA, the CDR3 is TGTGCCAGCAGTTTAGGAGCGGGGGGCACAGATACGCAGTATTTT.

The chain carries TRBV27 and TRBJ2-2; unclear D gene. The CDR3 is 13 amino acids. Trimming left V 6 bases short and J 0 bases short, with 5 bases between. Germline V CDR1 and CDR2: MNHEY, SMNVEV (reference sequence). The CDR3 coding sequence is TGTGCCAGCAGAGGGACGAACACCGGGGAGCTGTTTTTT. Translating it yields CASRGTNTGELFF.

This chain connects TRBV9 to TRBJ1-2; D unclear. CDR1 is SGDLS and CDR2 is YYNGEE in the germline V gene. Between the trimmed V and J ends, which lost 8 bases and 0 bases, there was a span of 14 bases. The CDR3 runs 14 residues. This chain's CDR3 is CASSAGPPNYGYTF. In nucleotides, the CDR3 is TGTGCCAGTTCCGCGGGCCCCCCTAACTATGGCTACACCTTC.

CDR3 sequence: CASSSGLAGGKLSYEQYF. The CDR3 bases are TGTGCCAGCAGTTCAGGACTAGCGGGAGGGAAACTTTCCTACGAGCAGTACTTC. The chain combines TRBV12-3 or TRBV12-4 with TRBJ2-7; the match to TRBD2 covers 15 bases. The trim removed 4 bases at V and 1 base at J, leaving 8 bases unmatched. The CDR3 has 18 residues.

The chain uses TRBV25-1 and TRBJ1-1; D is ambiguous. Germline CDR1 reads MGHDK; CDR2 reads SYGVNS. V gave up 6 bases and J gave up 0 bases, with 5 bases separating them. This CDR3 region has 12 residues. The CDR3 reads CASRIMNTEAFF. DNA of the CDR3: TGTGCCAGCAGGATTATGAACACTGAAGCTTTCTTT.

The chain uses TRBV5-1 and TRBJ2-1; 7 bases align to TRBD1. The length of the CDR3 is 16 residues. Germline V gene data show CDR1 as SGHRS and CDR2 as YFSETQ. Germline trimming cut 0 bases from V and 2 bases from J; bases unmatched to any gene: 5. CDR3 in DNA: TGCGCCAGCAGCTTGGAGGGGGCCCTCCCCTACAATGAGCAGTTCTTC. Amino acids: CASSLEGALPYNEQFF. The variable domain in full, with the rest retrieved from reference TRBV5-1 and TRBJ2-1, is KAGVTQTPRYLIKTRGQQVTLSCSPISGHRSVSWYQQTPGQGLQFLFEYFSETQRNKGNFPGRFSGRQFSNSRSEMNVSTLELGDSALYLCASSLEGALPYNEQFFGPGTRLTVL.

The J gene is TRBJ2-3, the V gene TRBV7-8; TRBD1 is a possible D gene (5 bases). The V end was cut by 0 bases, the J end by 3 bases, with 7 bases between. Germline CDR1 SGHVS, CDR2 FQNEAQ. This CDR3 is built from 14 residues. CDR3 in amino acids: CASSLARTTDTQYF. The CDR3 bases are TGTGCCAGCAGCTTAGCTCGGACAACAGATACGCAGTATTTT.

This clonotype was observed a few times. This chain uses TRBV6-4 with TRBJ1-1; 11 bases match TRBD1. The CDR3 spans 14 residues. V lost 3 bases to trimming and J lost 5 bases; unmatched junction nucleotides: 2. The V gene's germline CDR1 is MRHNA and CDR2 SNTAGT. CDR3 residues: CASSDRDRGTEAFF. In nucleotides, the CDR3 is TGTGCCAGCAGTGATCGGGACAGGGGGACTGAAGCTTTCTTT.

This chain uses TRBV28 with TRBJ2-1; 10 nucleotides agree with TRBD2. Germline V gene data show CDR1 as MDHEN and CDR2 as SYDVKM. V shed 5 bases, J shed 3 bases, and the junction held 7 bases outside the gene matches. The length of the CDR3 is 16 residues. The DNA for the CDR3 is TGTGCCAGCAGTCCCCTAGCGGGAGCCGTCTACAATGAGCAGTTCTTC. It codes for CASSPLAGAVYNEQFF.

This clonotype has only a few counts. This chain links TRBV6-1 with TRBJ2-1; D is perhaps TRBD2 (8 bases). The CDR3 length is 18 residues. CDR1 and CDR2 (germline): MNHNS, SASEGT. Deletions cut 5 bases from V and 4 bases from J, with 24 bases between. The CDR3, as DNA: TGTGCCAGCAGTCAATCCGGGGGGGAGGGGGCCCAGTACAATGAGCAGTTCTTC. Translation gives CASSQSGGEGAQYNEQFF.

This clonotype was seen more than once but under ten times. This chain connects TRBV6-5 to TRBJ2-5; 8 nucleotides line up with TRBD1. Germline V CDR1 and CDR2: MNHEY, SVGAGI. The CDR3 runs 16 residues. Trimming cost V 2 bases and J 4 bases; bases outside gene matches: 9. CDR3 bases: TGTGCCAGCAGTTACGGAGGCAGGGGGCACGGAGAGACCCAGTACTTC. Its translation is CASSYGGRGHGETQYF.

The chain is built from TRBV4-1 and TRBJ1-5; D not certain. There are 15 residues in the CDR3. The germline CDR1 and CDR2 sequences are MGHRA and YSYEKL. Trimming removed 1 base at V and 0 bases at J, with 7 bases between. CDR3 in DNA: TGCGCCAGCAGCCAAGTAAGCTCTAGCAATCAGCCCCAGCATTTT. It specifies CASSQVSSSNQPQHF.

This chain joins TRBV30 and TRBJ2-3; 15 bases line up with TRBD2. V dropped 1 base and J dropped 7; count of bases not matched to a gene: 6. The CDR3 sequence is 16 residues long. From germline, CDR1 is GTSNPN and CDR2 SVGIG (reference sequence). The CDR3 region has the DNA TGTGCCTGGAGTGCCGGACTAGCGGGAGGGCTCAATACGCAGTATTTT. This encodes CAWSAGLAGGLNTQYF.

The CDR3: CASTTLHEGSYNEQFF. The CDR3 region has the DNA TGTGCCAGCACCACTCTCCACGAAGGCTCCTACAATGAGCAGTTCTTC. This rearrangement joins TRBV3-1 to TRBJ2-1; D is unclear. V shed 7 bases and J shed 0 bases, with 16 bases lying between them. Germline V lookup: CDR1 LGHDT, CDR2 YNNKEL (reference sequence). This CDR3 spans 16 amino acids.

This clonotype was recorded only once. The CDR3 sequence is CSARVLGDSDEQFF. The DNA of the CDR3 is TGCAGTGCTAGGGTCCTTGGGGACAGCGATGAGCAGTTCTTC. The chain recombines TRBV20-1 with TRBJ2-1; TRBD1 matches at 7 bases. This CDR3 comprises 14 residues. V dropped 3 bases and J dropped 8; count of bases not matched to a gene: 10. The germline gives CDR1 DFQATT, CDR2 SNEGSKA (reference sequence).